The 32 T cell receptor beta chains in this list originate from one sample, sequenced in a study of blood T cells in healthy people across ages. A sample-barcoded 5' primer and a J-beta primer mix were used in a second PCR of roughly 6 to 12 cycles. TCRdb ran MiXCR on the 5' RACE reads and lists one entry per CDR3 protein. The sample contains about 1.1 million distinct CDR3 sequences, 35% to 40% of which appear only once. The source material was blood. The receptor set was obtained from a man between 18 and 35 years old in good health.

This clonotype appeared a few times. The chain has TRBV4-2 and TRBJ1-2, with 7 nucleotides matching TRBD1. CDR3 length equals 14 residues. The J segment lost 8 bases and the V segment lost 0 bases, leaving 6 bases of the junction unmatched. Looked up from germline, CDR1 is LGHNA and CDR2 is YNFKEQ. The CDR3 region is CASSQERQGEGYTF. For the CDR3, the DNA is TGTGCCAGCAGCCAAGAAAGACAGGGTGAGGGCTACACCTTC.

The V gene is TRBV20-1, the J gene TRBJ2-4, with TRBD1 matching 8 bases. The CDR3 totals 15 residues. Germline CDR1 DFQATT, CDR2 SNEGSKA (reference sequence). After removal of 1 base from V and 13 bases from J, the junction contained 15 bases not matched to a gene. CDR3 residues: CSARAGTGTYNEQYF. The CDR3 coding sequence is TGCAGTGCTAGAGCGGGGACAGGTACCTACAATGAGCAGTACTTC.

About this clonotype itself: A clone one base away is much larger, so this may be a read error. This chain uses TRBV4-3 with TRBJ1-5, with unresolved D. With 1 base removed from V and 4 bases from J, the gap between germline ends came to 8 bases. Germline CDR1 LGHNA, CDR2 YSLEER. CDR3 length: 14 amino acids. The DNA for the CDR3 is TGCGCCAGCAGCCAAGGGAAGGGAAATCAGCCCCAGCATTTT. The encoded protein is CASSQGKGNQPQHF.

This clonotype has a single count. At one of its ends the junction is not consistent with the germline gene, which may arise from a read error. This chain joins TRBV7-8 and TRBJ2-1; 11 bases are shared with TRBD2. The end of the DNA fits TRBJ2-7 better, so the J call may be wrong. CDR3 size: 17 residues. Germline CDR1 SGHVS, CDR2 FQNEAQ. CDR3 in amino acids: CTSSTKTSGVFYNEQYF. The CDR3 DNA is TGTACCAGCAGCACCAAGACTAGCGGGGTTTTCTACAATGAGCAGTACTTC.

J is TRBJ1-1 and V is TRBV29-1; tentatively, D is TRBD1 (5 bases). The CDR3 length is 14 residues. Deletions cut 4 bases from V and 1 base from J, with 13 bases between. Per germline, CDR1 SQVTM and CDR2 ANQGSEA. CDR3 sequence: CSVGLRAGNTEAFF. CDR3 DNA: TGCAGCGTTGGGCTCAGGGCGGGGAACACTGAAGCTTTCTTT.

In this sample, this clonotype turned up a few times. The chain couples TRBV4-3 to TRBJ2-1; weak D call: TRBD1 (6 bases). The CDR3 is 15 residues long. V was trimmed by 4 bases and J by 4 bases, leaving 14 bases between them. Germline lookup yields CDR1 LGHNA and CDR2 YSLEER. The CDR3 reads CASSLNRVGYNEQFF. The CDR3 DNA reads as TGCGCCAGCAGCCTTAACAGGGTTGGATACAATGAGCAGTTCTTC.

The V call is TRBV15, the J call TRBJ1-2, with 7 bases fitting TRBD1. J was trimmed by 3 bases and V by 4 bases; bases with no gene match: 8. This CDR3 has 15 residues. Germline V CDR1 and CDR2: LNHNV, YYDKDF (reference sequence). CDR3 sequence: CATSIIRGLYYGYTF. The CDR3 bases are TGTGCCACCAGCATAATAAGGGGGCTCTACTATGGCTACACCTTC. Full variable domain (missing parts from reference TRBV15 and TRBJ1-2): DAMVIQNPRYQVTQFGKPVTLSCSQTLNHNVMYWYQQKSSQAPKLLFHYYDKDFNNEADTPDNFQSRRPNTSFCFLDIRSPGLGDTAMYLCATSIIRGLYYGYTFGSGTRLTVV.

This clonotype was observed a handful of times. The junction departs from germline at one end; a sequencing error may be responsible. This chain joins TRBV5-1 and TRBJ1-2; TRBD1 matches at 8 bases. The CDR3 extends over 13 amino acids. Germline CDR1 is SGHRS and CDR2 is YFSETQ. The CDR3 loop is CASSPRGLYGYTF. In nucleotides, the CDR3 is TGTGCCAGCAGCCCCAGGGGGCTCTATGGCTACACCTTC.

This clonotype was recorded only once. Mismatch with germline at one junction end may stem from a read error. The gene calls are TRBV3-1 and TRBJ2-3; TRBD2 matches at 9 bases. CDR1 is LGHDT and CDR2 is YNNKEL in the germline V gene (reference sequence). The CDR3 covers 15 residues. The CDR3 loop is CASSLSSGDTDAQYF. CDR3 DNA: TGTGCCAGCAGCCTGTCTAGCGGGGACACAGATGCGCAGTATTTT.

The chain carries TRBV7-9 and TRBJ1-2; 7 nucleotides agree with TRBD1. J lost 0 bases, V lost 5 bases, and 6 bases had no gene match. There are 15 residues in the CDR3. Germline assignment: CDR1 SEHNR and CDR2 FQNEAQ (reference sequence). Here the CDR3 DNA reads TGTGCCAGCAGCACCGACAGGGTAGCTAACTATGGCTACACCTTC. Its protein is CASSTDRVANYGYTF. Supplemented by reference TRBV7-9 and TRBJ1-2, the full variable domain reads DTGVSQNPRHKITKRGQNVTFRCDPISEHNRLYWYRQTLGQGPEFLTYFQNEAQLEKSRLLSDRFSAERPKGSFSTLEIQRTEQGDSAMYLCASSTDRVANYGYTFGSGTRLTVV.

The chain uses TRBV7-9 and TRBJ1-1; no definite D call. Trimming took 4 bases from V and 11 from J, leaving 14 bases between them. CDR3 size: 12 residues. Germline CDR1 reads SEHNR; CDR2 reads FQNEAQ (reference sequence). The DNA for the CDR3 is TGTGCCAGCAGCTCCTGGAGGGAGCCGGCTTTCTTT. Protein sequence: CASSSWREPAFF. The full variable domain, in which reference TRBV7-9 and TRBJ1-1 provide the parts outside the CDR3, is DTGVSQNPRHKITKRGQNVTFRCDPISEHNRLYWYRQTLGQGPEFLTYFQNEAQLEKSRLLSDRFSAERPKGSFSTLEIQRTEQGDSAMYLCASSSWREPAFFGQGTRLTVV.

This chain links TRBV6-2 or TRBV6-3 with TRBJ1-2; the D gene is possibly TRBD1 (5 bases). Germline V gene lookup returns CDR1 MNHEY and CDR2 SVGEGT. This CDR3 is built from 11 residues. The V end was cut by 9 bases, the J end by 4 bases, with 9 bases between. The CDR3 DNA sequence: TGTGCCAGTAGGGGTTCCTATGGCTACACCTTC. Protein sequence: CASRGSYGYTF.

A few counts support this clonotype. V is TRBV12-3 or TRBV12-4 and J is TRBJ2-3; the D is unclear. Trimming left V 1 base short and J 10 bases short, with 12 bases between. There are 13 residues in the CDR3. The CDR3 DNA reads TGTGCCAGCAGTTTAGGAGTCCGCGCCCCGCAGTATTTT. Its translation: CASSLGVRAPQYF.

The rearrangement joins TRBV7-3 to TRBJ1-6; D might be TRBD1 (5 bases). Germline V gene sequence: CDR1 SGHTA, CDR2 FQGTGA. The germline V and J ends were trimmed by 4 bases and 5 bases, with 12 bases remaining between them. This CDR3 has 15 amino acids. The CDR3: CASSSRGLNNSPLHF. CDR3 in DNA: TGTGCCAGCAGCTCCCGGGGACTGAATAATTCACCCCTCCACTTT.

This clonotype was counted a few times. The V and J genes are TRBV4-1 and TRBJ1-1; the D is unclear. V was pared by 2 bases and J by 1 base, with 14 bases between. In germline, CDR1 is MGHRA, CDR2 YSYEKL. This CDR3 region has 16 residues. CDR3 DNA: TGCGCCAGCAGCCAACTTCGATATTCCCGGAACACTGAAGCTTTCTTT. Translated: CASSQLRYSRNTEAFF.

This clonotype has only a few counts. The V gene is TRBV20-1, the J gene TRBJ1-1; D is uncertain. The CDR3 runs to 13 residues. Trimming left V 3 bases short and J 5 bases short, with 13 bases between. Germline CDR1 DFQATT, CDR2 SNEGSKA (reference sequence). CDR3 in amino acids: CSARTGIGTEAFF. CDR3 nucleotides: TGCAGTGCTAGGACCGGGATCGGGACTGAAGCTTTCTTT.

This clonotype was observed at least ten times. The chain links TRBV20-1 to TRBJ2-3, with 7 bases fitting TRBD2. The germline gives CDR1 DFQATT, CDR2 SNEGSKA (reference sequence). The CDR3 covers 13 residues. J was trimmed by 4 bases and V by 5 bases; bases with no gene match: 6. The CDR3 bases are TGCAGTGCTGAAGTGGGGGGGTCAGATACGCAGTATTTT. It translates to CSAEVGGSDTQYF.

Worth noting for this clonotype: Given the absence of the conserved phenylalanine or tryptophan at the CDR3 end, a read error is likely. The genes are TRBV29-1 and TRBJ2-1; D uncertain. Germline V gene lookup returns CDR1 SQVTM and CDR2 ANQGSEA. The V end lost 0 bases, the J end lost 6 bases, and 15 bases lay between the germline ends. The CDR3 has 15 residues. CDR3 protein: CSVEDPVVPSNEQFL. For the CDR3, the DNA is TGCAGCGTTGAAGATCCTGTCGTACCGAGCAATGAGCAGTTCTTA.

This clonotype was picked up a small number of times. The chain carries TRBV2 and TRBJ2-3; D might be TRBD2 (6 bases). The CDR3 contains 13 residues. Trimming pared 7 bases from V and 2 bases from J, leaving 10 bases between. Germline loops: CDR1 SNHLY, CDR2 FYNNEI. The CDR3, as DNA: TGTGCCAGCACGGGGGTTTCCACAGATACGCAGTATTTT. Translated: CASTGVSTDTQYF.

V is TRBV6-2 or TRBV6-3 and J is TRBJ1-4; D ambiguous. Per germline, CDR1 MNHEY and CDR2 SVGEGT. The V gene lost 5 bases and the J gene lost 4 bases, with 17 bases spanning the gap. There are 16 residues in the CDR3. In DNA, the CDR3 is TGTGCCAGCAGTCGCCCTTCGCGTTCGGATAATGAAAAACTGTTTTTT. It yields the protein CASSRPSRSDNEKLFF.

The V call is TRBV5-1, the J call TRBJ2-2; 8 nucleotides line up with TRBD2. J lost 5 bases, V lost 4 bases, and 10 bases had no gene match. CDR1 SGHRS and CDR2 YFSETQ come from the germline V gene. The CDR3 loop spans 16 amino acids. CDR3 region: CASSETTTGGTGELFF. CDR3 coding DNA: TGCGCCAGCAGCGAAACAACGACGGGGGGGACCGGGGAGCTGTTTTTT.

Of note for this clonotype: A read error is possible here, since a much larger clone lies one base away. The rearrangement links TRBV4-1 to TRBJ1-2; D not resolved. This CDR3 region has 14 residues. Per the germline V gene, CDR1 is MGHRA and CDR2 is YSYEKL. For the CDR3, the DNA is TGCGCCAACAGCCAAGATGTATCTAACTATGGCTACACCTTC. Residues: CANSQDVSNYGYTF.

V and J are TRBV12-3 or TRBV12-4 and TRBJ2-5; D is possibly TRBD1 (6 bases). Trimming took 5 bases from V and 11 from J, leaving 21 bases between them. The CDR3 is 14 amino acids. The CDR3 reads CASSGQSRYNEQYF. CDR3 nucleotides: TGTGCCAGCAGTGGACAGAGTAGATACAATGAGCAGTACTTC.

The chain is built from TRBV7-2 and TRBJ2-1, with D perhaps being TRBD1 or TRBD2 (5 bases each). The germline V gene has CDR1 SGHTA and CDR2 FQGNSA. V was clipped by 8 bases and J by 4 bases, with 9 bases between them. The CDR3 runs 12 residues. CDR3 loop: CASPWGYNEQFF. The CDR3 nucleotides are TGTGCCAGCCCTTGGGGGTACAATGAGCAGTTCTTC.

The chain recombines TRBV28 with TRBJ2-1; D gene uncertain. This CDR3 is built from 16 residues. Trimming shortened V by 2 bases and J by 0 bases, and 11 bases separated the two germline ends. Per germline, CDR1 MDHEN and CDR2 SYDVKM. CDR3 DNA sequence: TGTGCCAGCAGTTTAGAGGCTTTGAGCTCCTACAATGAGCAGTTCTTC. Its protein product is CASSLEALSSYNEQFF.

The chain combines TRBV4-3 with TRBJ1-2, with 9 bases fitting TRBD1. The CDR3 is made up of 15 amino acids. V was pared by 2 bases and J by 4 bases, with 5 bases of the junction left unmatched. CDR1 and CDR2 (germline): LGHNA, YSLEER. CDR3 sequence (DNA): TGCGCCAGCAGCCAAACGGACAGGGGTAGCTATGGCTACACCTTC. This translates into CASSQTDRGSYGYTF.

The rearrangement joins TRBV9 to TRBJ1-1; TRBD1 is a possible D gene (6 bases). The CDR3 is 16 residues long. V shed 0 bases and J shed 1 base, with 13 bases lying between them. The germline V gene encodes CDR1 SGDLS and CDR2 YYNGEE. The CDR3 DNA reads TGTGCCAGCAGCGTAGCTAAGGGGGACCCGAACACTGAAGCTTTCTTT. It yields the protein CASSVAKGDPNTEAFF.

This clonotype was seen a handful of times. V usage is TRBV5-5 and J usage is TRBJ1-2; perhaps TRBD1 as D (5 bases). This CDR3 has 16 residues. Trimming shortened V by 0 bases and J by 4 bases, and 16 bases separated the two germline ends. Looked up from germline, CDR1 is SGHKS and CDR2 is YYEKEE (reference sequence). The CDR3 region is CASSLARAPTFYGYTF. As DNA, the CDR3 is TGTGCCAGCAGCTTGGCCAGGGCCCCTACGTTCTATGGCTACACCTTC.

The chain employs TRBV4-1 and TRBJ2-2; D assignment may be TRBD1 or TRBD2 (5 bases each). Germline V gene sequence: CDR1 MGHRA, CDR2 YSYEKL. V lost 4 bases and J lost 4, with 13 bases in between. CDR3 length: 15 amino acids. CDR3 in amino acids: CASSPRDVSTGELFF. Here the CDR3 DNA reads TGCGCCAGCAGCCCCCGGGACGTCTCCACCGGGGAGCTGTTTTTT.

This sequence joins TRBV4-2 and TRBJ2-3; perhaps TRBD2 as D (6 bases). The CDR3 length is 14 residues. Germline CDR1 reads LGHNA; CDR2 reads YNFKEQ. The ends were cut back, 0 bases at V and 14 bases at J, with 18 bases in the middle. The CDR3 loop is CASSQEYRGEKLYF. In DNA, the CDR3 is TGTGCCAGCAGCCAAGAGTACCGCGGGGAAAAACTGTATTTT.

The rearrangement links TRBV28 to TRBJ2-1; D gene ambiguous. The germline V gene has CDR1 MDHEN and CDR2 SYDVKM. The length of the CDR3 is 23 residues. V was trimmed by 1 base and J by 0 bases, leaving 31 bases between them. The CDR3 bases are TGTGCCAGCAGTTTATCGAAGGCTTCCCGAGAATTCGGACGGAGAAGCTCCTACAATGAGCAGTTCTTC. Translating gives CASSLSKASREFGRRSSYNEQFF.

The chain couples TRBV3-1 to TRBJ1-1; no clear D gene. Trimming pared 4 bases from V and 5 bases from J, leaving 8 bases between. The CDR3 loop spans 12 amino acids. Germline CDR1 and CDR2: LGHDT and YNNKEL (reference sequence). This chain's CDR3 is CASSRQRTEAFF. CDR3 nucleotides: TGTGCCAGCAGCCGCCAGCGAACTGAAGCTTTCTTT.